Below, 21 T cell receptor beta chains from the same sample are listed, as sequenced in a study of cytomegalovirus exposure and HLA in healthy donors (dated by TCRdb to between 2016 and 2019). Library method: the immunoSEQ multiplex PCR assay. The multiplex PCR relied on a mix of 60 forward primers for TCR Vbeta segments and 13 reverse primers for TCR Jbeta segments. Entries here come from immuneACCESS through TCRdb and include only in-frame sequences with V and J called. Some clones fail to appear in such tables; in the studies checked, an unresolved V gene covers under half of the shortfall, and the cause of the remainder is unknown. This sample has 100,000 to 150,000 clones in its table, and 65% to 75% of those were observed once. About 6% of the sample comes from the top ten. Source material: PBMCs. All receptors derive from a woman aged 45-65 years in good health and CMV-seropositive.

V is TRBV7-2 and J is TRBJ2-1; D might be TRBD2 (6 bases). CDR1 is SGHTA, CDR2 FQGNSA, per germline. The CDR3 is 16 amino acids. Trimming shortened V by 0 bases and J by 2 bases, and 11 bases separated the two germline ends. CDR3 DNA sequence: TGTGCCAGCAGCTTAGCGGGGGGACCCACCTACAATGAGCAGTTCTTC. It encodes CASSLAGGPTYNEQFF.

The rearrangement joins TRBV7-6 to TRBJ2-5; 7 bases map to TRBD2. Germline V CDR1 and CDR2: SGHVS, FNYEAQ. The V segment lost 5 bases and the J segment 2 bases; nucleotides outside the gene matches: 5. CDR3 length equals 14 residues. The CDR3 loop is CASSQLAHQETQYF. CDR3 DNA: TGTGCCAGCAGCCAACTAGCGCATCAAGAGACCCAGTACTTC. The complete variable domain, with remaining parts taken from reference TRBV7-6 and TRBJ2-5, reads GAGVSQSPRYKVTKRGQDVALRCDPISGHVSLYWYRQALGQGPEFLTYFNYEAQQDKSGLPNDRFSAERPEGSISTLTIQRTEQRDSAMYRCASSQLAHQETQYFGPGTRLLVL.

The chain is built from TRBV2 and TRBJ2-5; no reliable D call. CDR3 length equals 16 residues. Germline V lookup: CDR1 SNHLY, CDR2 FYNNEI. Deletions cut 4 bases from V and 0 bases from J, with 15 bases between. The DNA of the CDR3 is TGTGCCAGCAGTGCGCCCCGCGCGGCGTACCAAGAGACCCAGTACTTC. Its translation: CASSAPRAAYQETQYF.

The chain is built from TRBV11-2 and TRBJ2-3; the match to TRBD2 covers 7 bases. Germline V gene lookup returns CDR1 SGHAT and CDR2 FQNNGV. V shed 4 bases and J 6 bases; nucleotides not matched to a gene: 13. The CDR3 totals 16 residues. CDR3: CASSSIWGGREDTQYF. The CDR3 DNA sequence: TGTGCCAGCAGCTCGATTTGGGGGGGGAGAGAGGATACGCAGTATTTT.

This chain connects TRBV5-4 to TRBJ2-5, with D possibly being TRBD2 (6 bases). Trimming took off 2 bases at V and 5 bases at J, with 10 bases between the two ends. From germline, CDR1 is SGHNT and CDR2 YYREEE (reference sequence). This CDR3 is built from 13 residues. The CDR3 loop is CASSLLASETQYF. In DNA, the CDR3 is TGTGCCAGCAGCTTACTAGCTAGTGAGACCCAGTACTTC.

The chain joins TRBV19 to TRBJ1-5, with D possibly being TRBD1 (5 bases). Germline-derived CDR1 and CDR2 are LNHDA and SQIVND (reference sequence). V was cut by 9 bases and J by 6 bases, with 12 bases left in between. This CDR3 comprises 12 residues. CDR3 DNA: TGTGCCAGCGCGAGGGGAGGTCAGCCCCAGCATTTT. Translation gives CASARGGQPQHF.

The chain carries TRBV7-6 and TRBJ2-1; 8 nucleotides align to TRBD2. The V gene end was trimmed by 3 bases and the J gene end by 2 bases; junction bases not matched to a gene: 3. The germline CDR1 and CDR2 sequences are SGHVS and FNYEAQ. The CDR3 contains 15 residues. Here the CDR3 reads CASSFPGLAYNEQFF. DNA for the CDR3: TGTGCCAGCAGCTTCCCGGGACTAGCCTACAATGAGCAGTTCTTC.

The V call is TRBV15, the J call TRBJ2-7; D not resolved. V was trimmed by 0 bases and J by 2 bases, leaving 8 bases between them. The germline V gene has CDR1 LNHNV and CDR2 YYDKDF (reference sequence). This CDR3 is 14 amino acids long. CDR3 sequence reads: CATSREWQTYEQYF. CDR3 coding DNA: TGTGCCACCAGCAGAGAGTGGCAGACCTACGAGCAGTACTTC.

A note on this clone: An end of the junction differs from the germline gene, which may be a read error. This chain joins TRBV29-1 and TRBJ1-1; D remains unclear. Germline CDR1 and CDR2: SQVTM and ANQGSEA. CDR3 length: 14 amino acids. CDR3: CSVEEVQLNTEAFF. In DNA form, the CDR3 reads TGCAGCGTCGAAGAGGTACAGTTGAACACTGAAGCTTTCTTT.

This clone was observed a handful of times. The chain carries TRBV6-1 and TRBJ2-7, with TRBD1 matching 8 bases. Trimming took 4 bases from V and 3 from J; bases not matched to a gene: 11. Germline lookup yields CDR1 MNHNS and CDR2 SASEGT. This CDR3 is built from 16 residues. CDR3 sequence (DNA): TGTGCCAGCAGTGGTCAGGGGGCACAAAGATTCTACGAGCAGTACTTC. This codes for CASSGQGAQRFYEQYF.

The chain links TRBV9 to TRBJ1-1; 8 nucleotides agree with TRBD1. This CDR3 is built from 16 residues. V was pared by 0 bases and J by 0 bases, with 4 bases of the junction left unmatched. CDR1 is SGDLS and CDR2 is YYNGEE in the germline V gene. The CDR3 protein is CASSVGPGGLNTEAFF. DNA for the CDR3: TGTGCCAGCAGCGTAGGGCCAGGGGGCCTGAACACTGAAGCTTTCTTT.

The gene calls are TRBV7-2 and TRBJ1-5, with D perhaps matching TRBD1 (5 bases). CDR3 length equals 16 residues. Germline V gene data show CDR1 as SGHTA and CDR2 as FQGNSA. V was cut by 2 bases and J by 0 bases, with 11 bases left in between. CDR3 sequence (DNA): TGTGCCAGCAGCTTAAACGGGGGTTATAGCAATCAGCCCCAGCATTTT. It codes for CASSLNGGYSNQPQHF.

The chain uses TRBV9 and TRBJ1-6, with 8 nucleotides matching TRBD1. Trimming took 3 bases from V and 11 from J; bases not matched to a gene: 4. The CDR3 is made up of 13 amino acids. Germline values: CDR1 SGDLS, CDR2 YYNGEE. The CDR3 DNA reads TGTGCCAGCAGCGGACAGGGGTTTGCACCCCTCCACTTT. It specifies CASSGQGFAPLHF.

The chain couples TRBV5-1 to TRBJ2-2, with D maybe TRBD1 (5 bases). The germline V gene has CDR1 SGHRS and CDR2 YFSETQ. V lost 5 bases and J lost 7, with 18 bases in between. The CDR3 runs to 15 residues. In DNA form, the CDR3 reads TGCGCCAGCAGAAGGGGCGATGAAGTAGTCGGGGAGCTGTTTTTT. This codes for CASRRGDEVVGELFF.

This clone was observed a handful of times. Other DNA sequences in the same sample also yield this CDR3. V gene TRBV10-1 combines with J gene TRBJ2-2; weak D call: TRBD1 (6 bases). Germline CDR1 WNHNN, CDR2 SYGVQD (reference sequence). The CDR3 runs 13 residues. Trimming cost V 6 bases and J 2 bases, with 7 bases left between them. CDR3 in amino acids: CASRDSNTGELFF. DNA for the CDR3: TGCGCCAGCAGGGACAGTAACACCGGGGAGCTGTTTTTT.

The chain employs TRBV2 and TRBJ2-5; 14 bases match TRBD2. This CDR3 has 17 residues. Germline assignment: CDR1 SNHLY and CDR2 FYNNEI. The ends lost 6 bases at V and 5 bases at J; junction bases unmatched: 11. CDR3 residues: CASRGTSGGAGWETQYF. CDR3 DNA sequence: TGTGCCAGCAGGGGGACTAGCGGGGGCGCCGGTTGGGAGACCCAGTACTTC.

The chain joins TRBV4-3 to TRBJ2-7; D might be TRBD1 (5 bases). Trimming pared 0 bases from V and 0 bases from J, leaving 6 bases between. The germline V gene encodes CDR1 LGHNA and CDR2 YSLEER. This CDR3 spans 14 amino acids. The CDR3 here is CASSQDRASYEQYF. In nucleotides, the CDR3 is TGCGCCAGCAGCCAAGACAGGGCCTCCTACGAGCAGTACTTC.

The V call is TRBV5-1, the J call TRBJ1-2; D uncertain. The germline V gene has CDR1 SGHRS and CDR2 YFSETQ. Trimming stripped 0 bases from V and 4 bases from J, with 7 bases between. The CDR3 extends over 13 amino acids. The CDR3 here is CASSLVSGYGYTF. The CDR3 DNA follows: TGCGCCAGCAGCTTGGTTTCGGGCTATGGCTACACCTTC. The variable domain in full, completed from reference TRBV5-1 and TRBJ1-2, reads KAGVTQTPRYLIKTRGQQVTLSCSPISGHRSVSWYQQTPGQGLQFLFEYFSETQRNKGNFPGRFSGRQFSNSRSEMNVSTLELGDSALYLCASSLVSGYGYTFGSGTRLTVV.

The J gene is TRBJ2-1, the V gene TRBV5-4, with 9 bases fitting TRBD1. Trimming took 4 bases from V and 7 from J; bases not matched to a gene: 6. The germline V gene encodes CDR1 SGHNT and CDR2 YYREEE (reference sequence). The CDR3 runs 14 residues. The CDR3 coding sequence is TGTGCCAGCAGCGGGGACAGGGTCTTGAATGAGCAGTTCTTC. Its translation is CASSGDRVLNEQFF.

The chain has TRBV6-5 and TRBJ1-2; 10 bases map to TRBD1. From germline, CDR1 is MNHEY and CDR2 SVGAGI. This CDR3 is built from 15 residues. Trimming removed 5 bases from V and 4 bases from J; junction bases left unmatched: 7. Here the CDR3 DNA reads TGTGCCAGCAGTATGTTCCGGGACAGGGGCTATGGCTACACCTTC. Amino acid sequence: CASSMFRDRGYGYTF.

This clone was detected a few times. CDR3 coding DNA: TGCGCCAGCAGCCTAGGGACAGGGGAAGGCTCTGGGGCCAACGTCCTGACTTTC. It translates to CASSLGTGEGSGANVLTF. V and J are TRBV5-1 and TRBJ2-6; 10 bases match TRBD1. CDR3 length: 18 residues. Germline loops: CDR1 SGHRS, CDR2 YFSETQ. After removal of 4 bases from V and 0 bases from J, the junction contained 7 bases not matched to a gene.